This T cell receptor beta chain was identified in a study of blood T cells in healthy people across ages (dated by TCRdb to 2015 to 2017). Regarding the research as a whole: In model experiments, template switching captured roughly one uniquely barcoded TCR beta cDNA molecule for every two T cells. To track age-related changes in TCR beta repertoire diversity, the study relied on deep sequencing normalized with unique cDNA molecular identifiers. The donors were divided into four age groups: young (average approximately 15 years), middle-aged (about 41), aged (roughly 60) and long-lived (around 87). Donors of different ages were randomly distributed across sequencing lanes to avoid experimental bias. For two donors (one aged 18 to 29 and one aged 80 or older), the study analyzed two additional independent replicas of 1 million unique cDNA reads from the same blood draw. What the research found in general, with its limitations: Compared with the aged group, the long-lived group had more naive CD4+ T cells, fewer expanded clones and increased TCR diversity, suggesting age selection. Bulk unsorted PBMC profiling prevented conclusive comparison of naive and antigen-experienced compartments. Because the CMV infection status of the donors was unknown, age-related changes in expanded clonotypes may potentially have been confounded. As age increased, observed TCR beta diversity per million T cells dropped in a roughly linear way, and a significant reduction was already evident by age 40. There was a strong correlation between observed TCR beta diversity and the percentage of naive T cells measured by flow cytometry. Estimates of total diversity from one million sequenced T cells were regarded as lower bounds and underestimates.

This clonotype was counted a few times. Which antigen it targets is not known. No base quality information exists; no much larger clone differs at one position. Receptor amplification or capture employed 5' RACE. Sequenced using an Illumina HiSeq 2500. A second PCR of about 7 to 12 cycles was performed with a sample-barcoded 5' primer and a J-beta primer mix. Each TCR beta cDNA molecule received a unique molecular identifier from a template-switch 5' adaptor carrying 12 random nucleotides. Each sample yielded at least 2.5 million CDR3-containing paired-end reads. The Mint cDNA synthesis kit, primed by a TRBC-specific oligonucleotide, was used to synthesize first-strand cDNA from all RNA. All cDNA was treated with uracil-DNA glycosylase and then went through a first 18-cycle PCR with the universal primers M1SS and BC2_uni_R. The authors' pipeline ran thus. Each sample was normalized by randomly selecting 1 million high-quality reads, each carrying a distinct molecular identifier. Instead of being binned into consensus sequences, reads with shared molecular identifiers were discarded. CDR3 identification, clonotype clustering and error correction used MiTCR with a Q25 quality threshold and the strictest error-elimination algorithm. A nonparametric unseen species model with Euler transformation was used to estimate a lower bound on total TCR beta diversity. The public reads were reprocessed in TCRdb via fastp at Q25 and MiXCR, keeping in-frame beta chains. Every CDR3 protein is listed once, alongside the most common genes and DNA of its rows. These V and J calls are TCRdb output, not the study's own analysis. This sample lists about 630,000 distinct CDR3 sequences; over 20% were detected once. 3.5% to 4% of the sample comes from the top ten.

Taken from cysteine to phenylalanine, the CDR3 has 11 residues. The only DNA kept is the CDR3, 33 bases in frame from the first base. Taken from the germline V gene, the CDR1 and CDR2 loops are MNHEY and SVGAGI. V gives up 0 bases and J gives up 13 bases, and the segment between their germline ends measures 10 bases. Systemically healthy Caucasian individuals from Russia, about 38 in total and aged about 6 to 95 years, were included as donors. Each donor gave ten milliliters of peripheral blood, drawn into EDTA-treated Vacutainer tubes. PBMCs were isolated by Ficoll-Paque density-gradient centrifugation, with at least 6 million obtained per sample. Total RNA was extracted from PBMCs with Trizol reagent, with at least 5.5 micrograms obtained per sample. For every donor, flow cytometry on a PBMC aliquot measured the percentage of naive CD45RAhigh/CD27high T cells.

Sequenced material: blood. The V and J genes are TRBV6-5 and TRBJ2-7; matching of 5 bases hints at TRBD1 as the D gene. This clonotype originated in a man between 65 and 85 years old in good health. The nucleotide sequence is given as TGTGCCAGCAGTTACTCGAACAGGCAATACTTC. It codes for CASSYSNRQYF.